Included here is one T cell receptor (beta chain) sequence, with context. Antigen: not known. One end of the junction fails to match germline, which may point to a read error. This sample is drawn from a study of identical twins. Study-wide results and limits: While abundant cord blood beta clonotypes carried fewer insertions, memory repertoires showed no such pattern. Within monozygotic twins, out-of-frame TCR alpha sharing was underestimated by the models.

Through template switching, a universal primer site was introduced, and the cDNA contained unique molecular identifiers. TCRdb re-derived calls from the 5' RACE reads in MiXCR, one entry per CDR3 protein. This sample has about 660,000 distinct CDR3 sequences, with over 8.5% found just once. Germline V gene data show CDR1 as MGHRA and CDR2 as YSYEKL. The CDR3 is 18 amino acids. These same data were also listed under a study on yellow fever vaccine responses in identical twins. That work adds: Reportedly, twins showed a vaccine T cell response that looked partly convergent and partly personalized.

Material: PBMCs. The origin of this receptor is a woman under 30 in good health. The chain links TRBV4-1 to TRBJ2-4; 15 bases line up with TRBD2. For the CDR3, the DNA is TGCGCCAGCAGCTCCGGACTAGCGGGAGGGCGGGCCAAAAACGTTCAGTACTTC. Its protein product is CASSSGLAGGRAKNVQYF.